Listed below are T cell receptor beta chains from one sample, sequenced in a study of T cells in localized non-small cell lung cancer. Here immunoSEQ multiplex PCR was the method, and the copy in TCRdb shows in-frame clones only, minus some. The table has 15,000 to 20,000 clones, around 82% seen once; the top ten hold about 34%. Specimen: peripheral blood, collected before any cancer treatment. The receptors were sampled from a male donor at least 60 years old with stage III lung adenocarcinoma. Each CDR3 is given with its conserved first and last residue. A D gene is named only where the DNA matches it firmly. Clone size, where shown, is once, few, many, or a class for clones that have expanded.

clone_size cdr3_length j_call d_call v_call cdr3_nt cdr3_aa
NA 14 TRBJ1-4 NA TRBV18 TGTGCCAGCTCACCAGGGACAATAAATGAAAAACTGTTTTTT CASSPGTINEKLFF
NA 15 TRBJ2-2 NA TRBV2 TGTGCCAGCTCTCCGGCGGGGAGGAACACCGGGGAGCTGTTTTTT CASSPAGRNTGELFF
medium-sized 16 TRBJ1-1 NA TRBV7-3 TGTGCCAGCAGCTCGCGAGGGGGTTCAAGGAACACTGAAGCTTTCTTT CASSSRGGSRNTEAFF
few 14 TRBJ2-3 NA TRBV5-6 TGTGCCAGCAGCTTGTTACAGGGAGGGCATACGCAGTATTTT CASSLLQGGHTQYF
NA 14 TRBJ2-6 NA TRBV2 TGTGCCAGCAGCTCGGTCTCTGGGGCCAACGTCCTGACTTTC CASSSVSGANVLTF
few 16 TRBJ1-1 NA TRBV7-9 TGTGCCAGCAGCCCGAGGGGGGCCCCCATGAACACTGAAGCTTTCTTT CASSPRGAPMNTEAFF
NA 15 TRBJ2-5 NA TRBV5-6 TGTGCCAGCAGCTTGCGAAGACTAGGGGGAGAGACCCAGTACTTC CASSLRRLGGETQYF
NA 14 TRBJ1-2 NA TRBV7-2 TGTGCCAGCAGCCGGAACCAGGGGATGGGAGGCTACACCTTC CASSRNQGMGGYTF
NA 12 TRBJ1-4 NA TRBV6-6 TGTGCCAGCAGTTATTGGGGCGGGAAACTGTTTTTT CASSYWGGKLFF
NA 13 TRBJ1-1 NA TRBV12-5 TGTGCTAGTGAAAGGACAACCAACACTGAAGCTTTCTTT CASERTTNTEAFF
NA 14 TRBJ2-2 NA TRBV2 TGTGCCAGCAGAGAGGGAACGAACACCGGGGAGCTGTTTTTT CASREGTNTGELFF
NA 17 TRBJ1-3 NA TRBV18 TGTGCCAGCTCCCCCTTAGCGGACGAGTCCTCTGGAAACACCATATATTTT CASSPLADESSGNTIYF
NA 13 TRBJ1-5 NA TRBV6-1 TGTGCCAGCAGTGAAGATCCGAATCAGCCCCAGCATTTT CASSEDPNQPQHF
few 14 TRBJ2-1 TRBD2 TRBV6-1 TGTGCCAGCTCCCCTAGGCGGGGGGGAGATGAGCAGTTCTTC CASSPRRGGDEQFF
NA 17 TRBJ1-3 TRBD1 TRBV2 TGTGCCAGCAGTAGGTTATCCAGGACAGGGGCCGGAAACACCATATATTTT CASSRLSRTGAGNTIYF
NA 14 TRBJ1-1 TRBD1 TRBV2 TGTGCCAGCAGTCCCGGGACAGTAAACACTGAAGCTTTCTTT CASSPGTVNTEAFF
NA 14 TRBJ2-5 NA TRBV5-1 TGCGCCAGCAGCCCGGTCCCAGGGACAGAGACCCAGTACTTC CASSPVPGTETQYF
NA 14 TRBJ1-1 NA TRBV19 TGTGCCAGTAGTACCAGGGTAGGACACACTGAAGCTTTCTTT CASSTRVGHTEAFF
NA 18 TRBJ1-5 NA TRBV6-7 TGTGCCAGCAGTTACCCCCTACCGGGACAAATTAGCAATCAGCCCCAGCATTTT CASSYPLPGQISNQPQHF
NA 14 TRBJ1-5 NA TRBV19 TGTGCCAGTACAAGGACGGGACCGGGGCAGCCCCAGCATTTT CASTRTGPGQPQHF
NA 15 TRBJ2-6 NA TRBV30 TGTGCCTGGAGTTCCAGGGTCACTGGGGCCAACGTCCTGACTTTC CAWSSRVTGANVLTF
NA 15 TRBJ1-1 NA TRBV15 TGTGCCACCAGCAGAGATCCGGCGGGGGGGTCTGAAGCTTTCTTT CATSRDPAGGSEAFF
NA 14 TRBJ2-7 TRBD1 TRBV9 TGTGCCAGCAGCCCCGGACAGGGCATCTACGAGCAGTACTTC CASSPGQGIYEQYF
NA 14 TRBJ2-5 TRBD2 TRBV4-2 TGTGCCAGCAGCCAAACGACTAGCCGGGAGACCCAGTACTTC CASSQTTSRETQYF
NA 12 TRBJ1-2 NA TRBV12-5 TGTGCTAGTGGTTTGGGGAACTATGGCTACACCTTC CASGLGNYGYTF
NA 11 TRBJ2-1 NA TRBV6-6 TGTGCCAGCAGTTACACGGGAGAGCAGTTCTTC CASSYTGEQFF